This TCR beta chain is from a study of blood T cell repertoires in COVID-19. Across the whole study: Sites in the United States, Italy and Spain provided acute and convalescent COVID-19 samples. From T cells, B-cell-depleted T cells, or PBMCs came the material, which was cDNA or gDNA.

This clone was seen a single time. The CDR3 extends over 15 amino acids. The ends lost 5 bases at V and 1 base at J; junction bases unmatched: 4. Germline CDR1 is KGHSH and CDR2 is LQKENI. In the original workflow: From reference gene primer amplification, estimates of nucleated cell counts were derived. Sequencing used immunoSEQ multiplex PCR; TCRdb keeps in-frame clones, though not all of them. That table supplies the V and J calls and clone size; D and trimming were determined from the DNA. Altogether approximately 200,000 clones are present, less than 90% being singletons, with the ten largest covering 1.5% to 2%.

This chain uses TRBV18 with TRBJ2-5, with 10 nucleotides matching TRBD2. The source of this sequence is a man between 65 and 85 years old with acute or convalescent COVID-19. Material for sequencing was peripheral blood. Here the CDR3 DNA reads TGTGCCAGCTCATTTGGGACTAGCGCCCAAGAGACCCAGTACTTC. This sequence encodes CASSFGTSAQETQYF.